The next 14 T cell receptor beta chains were all read from a single sample in a study of T cells in localized non-small cell lung cancer. Clones were sequenced by immunoSEQ multiplex PCR, and TCRdb holds only the in-frame ones, with some missing. This table holds 30,000 or so clones, roughly 91% found once. Sequencing was performed on peripheral blood, taken before any cancer treatment. These receptors were obtained from a female donor aged 60 or older with stage III squamous cell lung carcinoma.

This clone came up once. The chain recombines TRBV2 with TRBJ2-1; 11 bases align to TRBD2. Trimming cost V 7 bases and J 3 bases; bases outside gene matches: 5. The CDR3 has 15 amino acids. Germline assignment: CDR1 SNHLY and CDR2 FYNNEI. The CDR3 bases are TGTGCCAGCACCTTAGCGGGAGGGGACTACAATGAGCAGTTCTTC. It translates to CASTLAGGDYNEQFF.

A single count supports this clone. J is TRBJ1-2 and V is TRBV18; D is ambiguous. The germline V gene encodes CDR1 KGHSH and CDR2 LQKENI. V lost 1 base and J lost 3, with 12 bases in between. CDR3 length: 15 amino acids. CDR3 in DNA: TGTGCCAGCTCACCACGACCTATGAGGGACTATGGCTACACCTTC. It codes for CASSPRPMRDYGYTF.

This clone was detected only once. The chain employs TRBV6-7 and TRBJ2-1; maybe TRBD1 (6 bases). Being an ORF, TRBV6-7 has a function that is uncertain. CDR3 length: 16 residues. Deletions cut 0 bases from V and 5 bases from J, with 14 bases between. The CDR3 loop is CASSYSAGAVDNEQFF. The DNA of the CDR3 is TGTGCCAGCAGTTACTCTGCAGGGGCGGTGGACAATGAGCAGTTCTTC.

The chain recombines TRBV6-5 with TRBJ2-1; 10 positions match TRBD1. The CDR3 sequence is 15 residues long. J gave up 5 bases and V 1 base, and 2 bases lay outside the gene matches. In germline, CDR1 is MNHEY, CDR2 SVGAGI. CDR3 coding DNA: TGTGCCAGCAGTTACTTGGGGACAGGGGACAATGAGCAGTTCTTC. Its translation: CASSYLGTGDNEQFF.

The chain is built from TRBV19 and TRBJ2-4; either TRBD1 or TRBD2 may supply D (6 bases each). The V and J ends lost 6 bases and 5 bases respectively, with 14 bases between them. The germline gives CDR1 LNHDA, CDR2 SQIVND (reference sequence). This CDR3 is built from 14 residues. The CDR3 bases are TGTGCCAGTAGATCGACGAGGGGGGAAAACATTCAGTACTTC. Its protein product is CASRSTRGENIQYF.

This chain uses TRBV19 with TRBJ2-1, with 9 bases that match TRBD2. V lost 3 bases to trimming and J lost 8 bases; unmatched junction nucleotides: 8. CDR3 length equals 15 residues. Per the germline V gene, CDR1 is LNHDA and CDR2 is SQIVND (reference sequence). DNA of the CDR3: TGTGCCAGTAGTATCTCGACTAGCGGTACTCATGAGCAGTTCTTC. This codes for CASSISTSGTHEQFF.

The chain carries TRBV7-2 and TRBJ2-7, with D possibly matching TRBD1 (5 bases). Germline CDR1 and CDR2: SGHTA and FQGNSA. The CDR3 is 13 residues long. The germline V and J ends were trimmed by 2 bases and 4 bases, with 9 bases remaining between them. CDR3 loop: CASSLTGLYEQYF. The CDR3 nucleotides are TGTGCCAGCAGCTTAACAGGATTGTACGAGCAGTACTTC.

The chain carries TRBV6-5 and TRBJ2-7; 8 bases line up with TRBD1. This CDR3 spans 14 amino acids. CDR1 MNHEY and CDR2 SVGAGI come from the germline V gene. V was clipped by 5 bases and J by 6 bases; unmatched bases: 9. CDR3 sequence (DNA): TGTGCCAGCAGTCCCCAGGGGGCGCTTAGCGAGCAGTACTTC. This gives the protein CASSPQGALSEQYF.

CDR3 sequence: CASSLIARGFDEQFF. The CDR3 nucleotides are TGTGCCAGCAGCTTAATAGCGAGAGGGTTCGATGAGCAGTTCTTC. The chain joins TRBV7-9 to TRBJ2-1, with D possibly being TRBD2 (5 bases). Germline assignment: CDR1 SEHNR and CDR2 FQNEAQ (reference sequence). The CDR3 has 15 amino acids. Trimming left V 2 bases short and J 8 bases short, with 16 bases between.

V gene TRBV4-1 combines with J gene TRBJ2-2, with TRBD2 matching over 10 bases. Germline V gene lookup returns CDR1 MGHRA and CDR2 YSYEKL. The ends lost 4 bases at V and 7 bases at J; junction bases unmatched: 9. The CDR3 length is 16 residues. CDR3 sequence: CASSLIAGGAGGELFF. CDR3 nucleotide sequence: TGCGCCAGCAGCCTTATAGCGGGAGGCGCCGGCGGGGAGCTGTTTTTT.

The chain links TRBV9 to TRBJ2-7; 10 positions agree with TRBD2. This CDR3 contains 16 residues. Germline V gene data show CDR1 as SGDLS and CDR2 as YYNGEE. V was pared by 4 bases and J by 1 base, with 8 bases of the junction left unmatched. CDR3 bases: TGTGCCAGCAGCCCCAAAGCGGGAGGGCCTTCCTACGAGCAGTACTTC. Its protein product is CASSPKAGGPSYEQYF.

The chain combines TRBV7-3 with TRBJ1-1; TRBD1 agrees at 9 bases. With V trimmed by 7 bases and J by 2 bases, 5 bases remained unmatched. Per the germline V gene, CDR1 is SGHTA and CDR2 is FQGTGA. The CDR3 extends over 14 amino acids. The CDR3, as DNA: TGTGCCAGCACCTTGACAGGGGGTAACACTGAAGCTTTCTTT. Translating it yields CASTLTGGNTEAFF.

The gene calls are TRBV5-1 and TRBJ1-1; D unclear. V shed 0 bases and J shed 1 base, with 10 bases lying between them. This CDR3 is built from 15 residues. Germline CDR1 and CDR2: SGHRS and YFSETQ. The DNA of the CDR3 is TGCGCCAGCAGCTTGGTGCCCCGGCAGAACACTGAAGCTTTCTTT. This sequence encodes CASSLVPRQNTEAFF.

This clone was found once. The gene calls are TRBV6-6 and TRBJ2-7; perhaps TRBD2 as D (7 bases). V was pared by 6 bases and J by 6 bases, with 18 bases between. Germline CDR1 MNHNY, CDR2 SVGAGI (reference sequence). The CDR3 contains 14 residues. CDR3 nucleotides: TGTGCCAGCAGCCCTACCGGAGGGGGGGGCGAGCAGTACTTC. This codes for CASSPTGGGGEQYF.